A selection of T cell receptor beta chains follows, all from one sample in a study of blood T cells in healthy people across ages. TCRdb re-analysed the 5' RACE reads in MiXCR, keeping a single row per CDR3 protein. Among some 750,000 distinct CDR3 sequences listed, 22% were seen once. The sequenced material came from blood. All receptors come from a man in his sixties or seventies in good health. Each CDR3 is given with its conserved first and last residue. A D gene is named only where the DNA matches it firmly. Clone size is not always given. Where it is, it says once, few, many or a class for expanded clones.

>TRBV20-1|TRBD2|NA|TRBJ2-5
CSARPALKLLGGGKETQYF
TGCAGTGCTAGACCGGCCCTAAAGCTGTTGGGGGGGGGTAAAGAGACCCAGTACTTC
>TRBV3-1|NA|NA|TRBJ1-2
CAGSQGKVNYGYTF
TGTGCCGGCAGCCAAGGGAAAGTCAACTATGGCTACACCTTC
>TRBV5-5|TRBD2|few|TRBJ2-5
CASSTRTSGGQETQYF
TGTGCCAGCAGCACAAGGACTAGCGGGGGGCAAGAGACCCAGTACTTC
>TRBV12-3/TRBV12-4|NA|few|TRBJ1-2
CASRYRNRYGYTF
TGTGCCAGCAGGTACAGGAACCGCTATGGCTACACCTTC
>TRBV12-3/TRBV12-4|TRBD1|NA|TRBJ1-4
CASRRTGGNEKLFF
TGTGCCAGCCGGAGAACAGGGGGGAATGAAAAACTGTTTTTT
>TRBV7-2|NA|once|TRBJ2-5
CASSFGSTGETQYF
TGTGCCAGCAGCTTTGGGTCCACGGGCGAGACCCAGTACTTC
>TRBV6-5|NA|few|TRBJ1-1
CASSTGTTNTEAFF
TGTGCCAGCAGTACCGGGACAACGAACACTGAAGCTTTCTTT
>TRBV6-5|NA|NA|TRBJ2-1
CASSYLRGREAEQFF
TGTGCCAGCAGTTACTTAAGGGGAAGAGAGGCTGAGCAGTTCTTC
>TRBV28|TRBD2|few|TRBJ2-5
CASSLSGTSDQETQYF
TGTGCCAGCAGTTTATCCGGGACTAGCGATCAAGAGACCCAGTACTTC
>TRBV20-1|NA|few|TRBJ2-4
CSARDPFVKNIQYF
TGCAGTGCTAGAGACCCCTTTGTCAAAAACATTCAGTACTTC
>TRBV5-1|NA|few|TRBJ1-2
CASSLDRVGYGYTF
TGCGCCAGCAGCTTGGACAGGGTCGGATATGGCTACACCTTC
>TRBV7-9|NA|NA|TRBJ1-2
CASSLAPSGSYGYTF
TGTGCCAGCAGCTTAGCGCCCTCGGGGAGCTATGGCTACACCTTC
>TRBV12-3/TRBV12-4|NA|few|TRBJ2-3
CASRHTGTTDTQYF
TGTGCCAGCAGACATACAGGGACCACAGATACGCAGTATTTT
>TRBV29-1|NA|few|TRBJ1-4
CTAQRGGELFF
TGCACGGCCCAGCGAGGGGGGGAACTGTTTTTT
>TRBV28|NA|NA|TRBJ2-7
CASSSPPHRVEQYF
TGTGCCAGCAGTTCCCCCCCCCACAGGGTCGAGCAGTACTTC
>TRBV20-1|NA|NA|TRBJ2-7
CSARSDKDYEQYF
TGCAGTGCTAGATCCGACAAGGACTACGAGCAGTACTTC
>TRBV11-2|NA|many|TRBJ2-5
CASSLDRSGRETQYF
TGTGCCAGCAGCTTAGATCGTTCAGGGAGAGAGACCCAGTACTTC
>TRBV29-1|NA|NA|TRBJ1-4
CSVEEGTTNEKLFF
TGCAGCGTTGAAGAAGGTACAACTAATGAAAAACTGTTTTTT
>TRBV5-4|NA|NA|TRBJ2-7
CASSGRDTYEQYF
TGTGCCAGCAGCGGCCGGGACACCTACGAGCAGTACTTC
>TRBV12-3/TRBV12-4|TRBD2|NA|TRBJ2-3
CASSLIIMGLAGGTADTQYF
TGTGCCAGCAGTTTAATCATCATGGGACTAGCGGGGGGGACCGCAGATACGCAGTATTTT
>TRBV5-8|TRBD2|NA|TRBJ2-3
CASSLAVTAGFTDTQYF
TGTGCCAGCAGCTTGGCCGTTACAGCGGGGTTCACAGATACGCAGTATTTT
>TRBV28|NA|few|TRBJ2-7
CASSFITPYEQYF
TGTGCCAGCAGTTTTATAACACCTTACGAGCAGTACTTC
>TRBV25-1|TRBD1|NA|TRBJ1-1
CASSDPAIRGEAFF
TGCGCCAGCAGTGATCCCGCAATCAGGGGGGAAGCTTTCTTT
>TRBV7-9|NA|few|TRBJ2-1
CASSPTKGKYNEQFF
TGTGCCAGCAGCCCGACTAAGGGGAAGTACAATGAGCAGTTCTTC
>TRBV20-1|NA|NA|TRBJ2-7
CSARGRQRGDEQYF
TGCAGTGCTAGAGGGCGGCAAAGAGGGGACGAGCAGTACTTC
>TRBV12-3/TRBV12-4|NA|NA|TRBJ1-2
CASSPHGLYGYTF
TGTGCCAGCAGCCCACACGGTTTATATGGCTACACCTTC
>TRBV7-9|TRBD2|NA|TRBJ2-1
CASSLSSRLAGYNEQFF
TGTGCCAGCAGCTTATCATCCCGACTAGCGGGGTACAATGAGCAGTTCTTC
>TRBV3-1|NA|few|TRBJ1-3
CASSHGFSGNTIYF
TGTGCCAGCAGCCATGGGTTCTCTGGAAACACCATATATTTT
>TRBV6-2/TRBV6-3|NA|many|TRBJ2-2
CASNEPLRTPNTGELFF
TGTGCCAGCAACGAACCACTCCGGACCCCGAACACCGGGGAGCTGTTTTTT
>TRBV5-5|NA|few|TRBJ1-2
CASSLEVGYGYTF
TGTGCCAGCAGCTTGGAGGTCGGCTATGGCTACACCTTC
>TRBV19|NA|few|TRBJ1-1
CASNGDRPTEAFF
TGTGCCAGCAACGGGGACCGTCCAACTGAAGCTTTCTTT
>TRBV28|TRBD2|NA|TRBJ2-7
CASKTPLAGSEQYF
TGTGCCAGCAAAACCCCACTAGCGGGGAGCGAGCAGTACTTC
>TRBV9|NA|few|TRBJ2-7
CASSVGGRPMSYEQYF
TGTGCCAGCAGCGTAGGGGGACGACCCATGTCCTACGAGCAGTACTTC
>TRBV27|NA|few|TRBJ2-1
CASGYSARMSSYNEQFF
TGTGCCAGCGGTTACAGCGCGCGCATGAGCTCCTACAATGAGCAGTTCTTC
>TRBV20-1|NA|few|TRBJ2-3
CSARSARRAADTQYF
TGCAGTGCTAGGTCAGCAAGGCGAGCGGCAGATACGCAGTATTTT
>TRBV28|TRBD1|NA|TRBJ2-1
CASSPPAGGHNERFF
TGTGCCAGCAGTCCCCCGGCAGGGGGCCACAATGAGCGGTTCTTC
>TRBV29-1|NA|NA|TRBJ1-2
CSVYAGQRPNYGYTF
TGCAGCGTTTATGCCGGACAGAGACCTAACTATGGCTACACCTTC
>TRBV7-2|TRBD2|NA|TRBJ2-3
CASSLLASGRALDTQYF
TGTGCCAGCAGCTTATTGGCTAGCGGGAGGGCTTTGGATACGCAGTATTTT
>TRBV7-2|TRBD2|NA|TRBJ2-3
CASSLDYGAASGFTDTQYF
TGTGCCAGCAGCTTAGACTACGGAGCGGCTAGCGGGTTCACAGATACGCAGTATTTT
>TRBV6-2/TRBV6-3|TRBD2|NA|TRBJ2-1
CASSYPLAGAFNEQFF
TGTGCCAGCAGTTACCCACTAGCGGGAGCTTTCAATGAGCAGTTCTTC
>TRBV6-2/TRBV6-3|NA|few|TRBJ1-2
CASSYSPGMANYGYTF
TGTGCCAGCAGTTACTCGCCGGGGATGGCTAACTATGGCTACACCTTC
>TRBV15|NA|many|TRBJ2-4
CATSRGGVAKNIQYF
TGTGCCACCAGCAGAGGTGGGGTAGCCAAAAACATTCAGTACTTC
>TRBV3-1|NA|NA|TRBJ2-7
CASSQAWGSCEQYF
TGTGCCAGCAGCCAAGCGTGGGGCTCCTGCGAGCAGTACTTC
>TRBV6-6|TRBD1|NA|TRBJ2-5
CASRTGQGLITQYF
TGTGCCAGCAGGACGGGACAGGGCCTGATCACCCAGTACTTC
>TRBV5-1|NA|NA|TRBJ1-1
CASSPSGLGAEAFF
TGCGCCAGCAGTCCCTCGGGTTTGGGCGCTGAAGCTTTCTTT
>TRBV20-1|TRBD1|NA|TRBJ2-7
CSARDSGTVTYEQYF
TGCAGTGCTAGAGATTCGGGGACAGTGACCTACGAGCAGTACTTC
>TRBV12-3/TRBV12-4|NA|NA|TRBJ1-2
CASSPAQGNYGYTF
TGTGCCAGCAGCCCGGCGCAGGGGAACTATGGCTACACCTTC
>TRBV5-1|NA|few|TRBJ2-5
CASSLVGLNQETQYF
TGCGCCAGCAGCTTGGTTGGTCTTAACCAAGAGACCCAGTACTTC
>TRBV7-3|NA|many|TRBJ2-2
CASSLTKGNTGELFF
TGTGCCAGCAGCTTAACAAAGGGGAACACCGGGGAGCTGTTTTTT
>TRBV7-9|NA|NA|TRBJ2-2
CASSPRDYTGELFF
TGTGCCAGCAGCCCCCGGGACTACACCGGGGAGCTGTTTTTT
>TRBV20-1|TRBD2|NA|TRBJ2-5
CSAGAGTSPQETQYF
TGCAGTGCTGGGGCCGGGACTAGCCCCCAAGAGACCCAGTACTTC
>TRBV21-1|NA|many|TRBJ2-1
CASSRFKRFEQFF
TGTGCCAGCAGTCGGTTTAAGCGGTTTGAGCAGTTCTTC
>TRBV20-1|TRBD1|once|TRBJ1-6
CSAHRGNSPLHF
TGCAGTGCCCACAGGGGTAATTCACCCCTCCACTTT
>TRBV7-2|TRBD1|NA|TRBJ1-1
CASSFRTGGTEAFF
TGTGCCAGCAGCTTTAGGACAGGGGGCACTGAAGCTTTCTTT
>TRBV20-1|TRBD2|NA|TRBJ2-3
CSAPGTSGVSTDTQYF
TGCAGTGCACCCGGGACTAGCGGGGTTAGCACAGATACGCAGTATTTT
>TRBV4-3|TRBD2|NA|TRBJ2-5
CASSPTSGSVRETQYF
TGCGCCAGCAGCCCGACTAGCGGGAGTGTCCGAGAGACCCAGTACTTC
>TRBV11-2|NA|NA|TRBJ2-4
CASGEYENIQYF
TGTGCCAGCGGAGAGTACGAAAACATTCAGTACTTC